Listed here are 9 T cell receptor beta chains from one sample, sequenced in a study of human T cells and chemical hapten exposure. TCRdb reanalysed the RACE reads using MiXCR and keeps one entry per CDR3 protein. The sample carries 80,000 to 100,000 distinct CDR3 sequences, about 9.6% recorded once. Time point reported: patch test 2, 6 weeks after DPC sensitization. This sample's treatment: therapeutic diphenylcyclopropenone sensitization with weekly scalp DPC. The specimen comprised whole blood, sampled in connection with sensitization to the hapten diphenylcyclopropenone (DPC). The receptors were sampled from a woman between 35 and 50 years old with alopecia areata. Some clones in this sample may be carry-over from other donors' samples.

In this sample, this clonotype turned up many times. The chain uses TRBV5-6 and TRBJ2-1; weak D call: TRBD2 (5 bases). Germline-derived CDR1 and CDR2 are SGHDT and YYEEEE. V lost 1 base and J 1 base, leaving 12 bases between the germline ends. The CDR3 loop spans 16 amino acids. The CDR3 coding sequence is TGTGCCAGCAGCTTGATATCCTCGGGGTCCTACAATGAGCAGTTCTTC. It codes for CASSLISSGSYNEQFF.

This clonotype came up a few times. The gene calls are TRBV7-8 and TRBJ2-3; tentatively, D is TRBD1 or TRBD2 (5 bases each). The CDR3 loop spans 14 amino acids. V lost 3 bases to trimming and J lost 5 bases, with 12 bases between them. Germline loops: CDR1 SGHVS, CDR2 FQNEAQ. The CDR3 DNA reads TGTGCCAGCAGCTTGGGGTTGAGGGGAGATACGCAGTATTTT. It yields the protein CASSLGLRGDTQYF.

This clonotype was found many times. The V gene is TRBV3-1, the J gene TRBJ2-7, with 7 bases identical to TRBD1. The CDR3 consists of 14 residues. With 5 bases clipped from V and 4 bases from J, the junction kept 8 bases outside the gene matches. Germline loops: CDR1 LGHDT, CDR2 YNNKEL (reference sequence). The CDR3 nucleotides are TGTGCCAGCAGCTCCAGGACAGGCCCGTACGAGCAGTACTTC. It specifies CASSSRTGPYEQYF.

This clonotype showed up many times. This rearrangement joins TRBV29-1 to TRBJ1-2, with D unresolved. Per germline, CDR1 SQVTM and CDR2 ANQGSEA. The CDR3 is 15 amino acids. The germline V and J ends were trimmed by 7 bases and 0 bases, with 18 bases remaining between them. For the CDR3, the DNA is TGCAGCGCCCTACCCCCGGACGGAGCTAACTATGGCTACACCTTC. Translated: CSALPPDGANYGYTF.

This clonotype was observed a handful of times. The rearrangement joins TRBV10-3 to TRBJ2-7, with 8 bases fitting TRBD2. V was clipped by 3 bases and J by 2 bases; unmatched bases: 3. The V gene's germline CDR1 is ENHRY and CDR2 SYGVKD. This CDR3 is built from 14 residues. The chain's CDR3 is CAISDSGRPYEQYF. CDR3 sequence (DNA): TGTGCCATCAGTGACAGCGGGAGACCCTACGAGCAGTACTTC.

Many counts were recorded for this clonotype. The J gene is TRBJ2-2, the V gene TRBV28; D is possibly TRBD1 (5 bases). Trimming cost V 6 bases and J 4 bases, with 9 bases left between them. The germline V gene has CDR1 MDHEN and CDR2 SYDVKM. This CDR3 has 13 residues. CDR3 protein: CASRSGFTGELFF. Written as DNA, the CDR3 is TGTGCCAGCAGATCAGGGTTCACCGGGGAGCTGTTTTTT.

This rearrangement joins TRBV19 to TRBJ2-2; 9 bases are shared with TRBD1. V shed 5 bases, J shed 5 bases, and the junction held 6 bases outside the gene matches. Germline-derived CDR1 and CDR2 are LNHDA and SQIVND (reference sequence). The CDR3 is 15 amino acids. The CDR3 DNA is TGTGCCAGTAGTTCAGGGACAGGGAAAACCGGGGAGCTGTTTTTT. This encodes CASSSGTGKTGELFF.

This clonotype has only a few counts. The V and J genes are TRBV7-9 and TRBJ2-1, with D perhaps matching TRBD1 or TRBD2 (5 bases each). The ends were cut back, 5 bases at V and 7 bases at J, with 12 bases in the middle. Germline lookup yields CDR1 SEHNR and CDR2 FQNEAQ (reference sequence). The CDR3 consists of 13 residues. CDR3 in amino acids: CASSLPGANEQFF. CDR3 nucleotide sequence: TGTGCCAGCAGCCTCCCCGGGGCGAATGAGCAGTTCTTC.

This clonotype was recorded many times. In DNA, the CDR3 is TGTGCCAGCAGCCGTACTACTAGCGGGAGAGTTGAGCAGTTCTTC. Encoded protein: CASSRTTSGRVEQFF. This chain connects TRBV11-3 to TRBJ2-1; 11 bases map to TRBD2. The V gene end was trimmed by 5 bases and the J gene end by 9 bases; junction bases not matched to a gene: 9. Germline assignment: CDR1 SGHNT and CDR2 YENEEA. The CDR3 runs 15 residues. The whole variable domain, filled in from reference TRBV11-3 and TRBJ2-1, reads EAGVVQSPRYKIIEKKQPVAFWCNPISGHNTLYWYLQNLGQGPELLIRYENEEAVDDSQLPKDRFSAERLKGVDSTLKIQPAELGDSAVYLCASSRTTSGRVEQFFGPGTRLTVL.